This T cell receptor beta chain comes out of a study of human T cells and chemical hapten exposure. This clonotype was recorded many times. Its specificity is not known. TCRdb processed the RACE reads anew with MiXCR; each CDR3 protein has one entry. The table shows roughly 80,000 distinct CDR3 sequences, with around 10% occurring only once. Findings and caveats of the study: Counts of TCRs above 1 in 1000 frequency stayed unchanged with DPC sensitization. There was alopecia in the donors, so their immune response may differ from that of healthy people.

CDR1 and CDR2 (germline): LNHDA, SQIVND (reference sequence). V dropped 0 bases and J dropped 0 bases, with 7 bases sitting between them. CDR3 length: 15 residues. The time point was: patch test 1, 2 weeks after DPC sensitization. Documented treatment: therapeutic diphenylcyclopropenone sensitization with weekly scalp DPC. This sample comprised whole blood, obtained in connection with sensitization to the hapten diphenylcyclopropenone (DPC). The chain recombines TRBV19 with TRBJ2-3; unclear D gene. The clonotype originates from a woman aged 45-59 years with alopecia areata. Some clones in this sample may be carry-over from other donors' samples. The CDR3 spells CASSIDTRSTDTQYF. The DNA for the CDR3 is TGTGCCAGTAGTATAGATACTCGAAGCACAGATACGCAGTATTTT.